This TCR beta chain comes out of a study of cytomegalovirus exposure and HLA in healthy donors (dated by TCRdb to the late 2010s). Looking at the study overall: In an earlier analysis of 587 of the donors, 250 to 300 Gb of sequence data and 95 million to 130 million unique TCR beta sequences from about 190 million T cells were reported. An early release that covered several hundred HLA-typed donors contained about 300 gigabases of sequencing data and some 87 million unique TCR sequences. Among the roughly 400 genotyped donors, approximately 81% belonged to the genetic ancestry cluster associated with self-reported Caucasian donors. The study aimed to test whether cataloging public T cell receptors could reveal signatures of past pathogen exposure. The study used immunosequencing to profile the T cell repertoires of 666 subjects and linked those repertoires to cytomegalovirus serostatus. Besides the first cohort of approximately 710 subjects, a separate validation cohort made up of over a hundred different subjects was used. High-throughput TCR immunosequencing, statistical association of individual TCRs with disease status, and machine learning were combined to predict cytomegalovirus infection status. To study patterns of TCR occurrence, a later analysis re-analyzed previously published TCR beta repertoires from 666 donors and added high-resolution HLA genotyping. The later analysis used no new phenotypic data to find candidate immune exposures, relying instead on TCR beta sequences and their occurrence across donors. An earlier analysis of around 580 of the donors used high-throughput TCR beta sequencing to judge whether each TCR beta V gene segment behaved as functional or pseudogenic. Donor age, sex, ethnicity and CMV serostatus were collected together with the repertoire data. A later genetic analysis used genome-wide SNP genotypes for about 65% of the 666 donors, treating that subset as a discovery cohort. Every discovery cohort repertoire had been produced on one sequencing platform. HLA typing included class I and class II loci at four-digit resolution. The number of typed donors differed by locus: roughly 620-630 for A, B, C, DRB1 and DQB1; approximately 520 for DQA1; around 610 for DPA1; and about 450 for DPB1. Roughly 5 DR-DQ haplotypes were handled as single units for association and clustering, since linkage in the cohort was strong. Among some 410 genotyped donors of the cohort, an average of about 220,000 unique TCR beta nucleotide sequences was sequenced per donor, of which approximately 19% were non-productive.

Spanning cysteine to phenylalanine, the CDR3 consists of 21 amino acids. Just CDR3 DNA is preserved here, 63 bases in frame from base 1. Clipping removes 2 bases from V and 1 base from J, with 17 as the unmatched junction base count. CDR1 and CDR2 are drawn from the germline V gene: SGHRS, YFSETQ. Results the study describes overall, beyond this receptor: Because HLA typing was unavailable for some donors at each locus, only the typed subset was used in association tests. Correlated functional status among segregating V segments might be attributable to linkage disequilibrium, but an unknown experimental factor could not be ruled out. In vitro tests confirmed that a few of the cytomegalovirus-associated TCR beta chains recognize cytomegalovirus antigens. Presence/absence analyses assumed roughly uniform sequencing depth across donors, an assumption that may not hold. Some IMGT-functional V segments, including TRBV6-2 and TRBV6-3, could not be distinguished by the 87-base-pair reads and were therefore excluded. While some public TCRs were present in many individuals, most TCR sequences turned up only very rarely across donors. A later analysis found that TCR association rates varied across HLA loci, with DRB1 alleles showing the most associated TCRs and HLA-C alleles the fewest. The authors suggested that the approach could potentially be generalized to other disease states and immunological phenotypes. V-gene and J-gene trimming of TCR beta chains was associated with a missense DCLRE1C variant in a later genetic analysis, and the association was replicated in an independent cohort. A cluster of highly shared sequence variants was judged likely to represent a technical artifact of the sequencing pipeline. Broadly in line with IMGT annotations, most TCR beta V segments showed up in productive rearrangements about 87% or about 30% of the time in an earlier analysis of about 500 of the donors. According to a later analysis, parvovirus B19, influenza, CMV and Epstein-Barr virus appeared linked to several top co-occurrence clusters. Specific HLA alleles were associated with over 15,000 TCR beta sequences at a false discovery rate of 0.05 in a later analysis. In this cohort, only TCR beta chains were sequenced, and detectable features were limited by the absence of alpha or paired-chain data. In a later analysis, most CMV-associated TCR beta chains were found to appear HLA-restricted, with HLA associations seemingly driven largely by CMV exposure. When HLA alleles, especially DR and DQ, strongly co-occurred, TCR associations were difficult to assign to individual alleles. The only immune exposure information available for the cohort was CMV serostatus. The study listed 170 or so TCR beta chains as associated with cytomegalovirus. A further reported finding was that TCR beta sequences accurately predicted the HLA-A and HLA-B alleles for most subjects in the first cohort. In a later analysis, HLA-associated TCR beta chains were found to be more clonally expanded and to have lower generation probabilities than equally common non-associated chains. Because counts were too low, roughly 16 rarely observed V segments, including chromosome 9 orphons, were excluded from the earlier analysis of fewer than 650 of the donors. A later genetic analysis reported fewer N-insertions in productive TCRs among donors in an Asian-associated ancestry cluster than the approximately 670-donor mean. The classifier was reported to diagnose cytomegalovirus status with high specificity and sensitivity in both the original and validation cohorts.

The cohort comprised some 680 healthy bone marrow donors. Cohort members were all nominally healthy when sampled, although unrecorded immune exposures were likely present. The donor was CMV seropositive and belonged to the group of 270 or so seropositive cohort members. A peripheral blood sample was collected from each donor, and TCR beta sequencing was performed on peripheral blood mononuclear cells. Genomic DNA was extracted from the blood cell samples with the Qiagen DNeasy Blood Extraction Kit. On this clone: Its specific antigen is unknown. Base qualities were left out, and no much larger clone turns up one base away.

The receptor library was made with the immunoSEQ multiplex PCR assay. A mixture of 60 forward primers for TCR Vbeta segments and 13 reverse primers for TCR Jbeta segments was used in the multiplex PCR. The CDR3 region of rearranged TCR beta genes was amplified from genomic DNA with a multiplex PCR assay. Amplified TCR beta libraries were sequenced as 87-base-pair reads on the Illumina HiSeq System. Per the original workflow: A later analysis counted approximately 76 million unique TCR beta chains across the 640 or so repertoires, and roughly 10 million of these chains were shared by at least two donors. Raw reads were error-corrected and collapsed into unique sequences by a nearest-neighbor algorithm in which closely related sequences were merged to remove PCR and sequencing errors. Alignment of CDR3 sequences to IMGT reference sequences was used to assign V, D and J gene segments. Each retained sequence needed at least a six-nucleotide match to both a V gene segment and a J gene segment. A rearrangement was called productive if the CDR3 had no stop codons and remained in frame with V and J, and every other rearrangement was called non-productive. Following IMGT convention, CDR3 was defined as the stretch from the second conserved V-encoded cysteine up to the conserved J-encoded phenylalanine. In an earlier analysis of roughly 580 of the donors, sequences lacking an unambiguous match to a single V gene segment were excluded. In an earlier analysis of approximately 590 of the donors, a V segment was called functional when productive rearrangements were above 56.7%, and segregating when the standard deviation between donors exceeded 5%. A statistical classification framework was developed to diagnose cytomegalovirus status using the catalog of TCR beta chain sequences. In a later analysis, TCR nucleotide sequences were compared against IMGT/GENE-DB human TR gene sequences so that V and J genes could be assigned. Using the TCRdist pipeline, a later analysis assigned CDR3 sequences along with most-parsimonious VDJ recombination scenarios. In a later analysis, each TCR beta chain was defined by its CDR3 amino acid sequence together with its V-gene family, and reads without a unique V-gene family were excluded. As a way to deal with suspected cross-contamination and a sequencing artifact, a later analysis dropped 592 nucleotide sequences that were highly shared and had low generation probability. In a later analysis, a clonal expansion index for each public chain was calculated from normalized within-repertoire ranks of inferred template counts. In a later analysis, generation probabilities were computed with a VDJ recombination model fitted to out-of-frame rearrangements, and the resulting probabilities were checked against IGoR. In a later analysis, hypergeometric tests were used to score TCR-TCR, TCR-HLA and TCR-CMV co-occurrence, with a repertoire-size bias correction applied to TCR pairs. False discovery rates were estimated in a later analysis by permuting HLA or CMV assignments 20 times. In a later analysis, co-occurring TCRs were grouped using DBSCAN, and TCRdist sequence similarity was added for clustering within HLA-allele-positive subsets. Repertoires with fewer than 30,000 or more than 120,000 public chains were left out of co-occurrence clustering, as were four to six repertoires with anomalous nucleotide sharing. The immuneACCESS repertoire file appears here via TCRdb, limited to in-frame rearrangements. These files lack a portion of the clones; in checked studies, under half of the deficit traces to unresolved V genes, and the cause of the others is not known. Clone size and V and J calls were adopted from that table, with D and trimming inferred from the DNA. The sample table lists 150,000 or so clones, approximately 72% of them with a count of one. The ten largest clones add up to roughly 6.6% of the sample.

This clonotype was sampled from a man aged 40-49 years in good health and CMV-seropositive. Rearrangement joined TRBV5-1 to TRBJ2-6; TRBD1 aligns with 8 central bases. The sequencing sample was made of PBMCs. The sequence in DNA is TGCGCCAGCAGCTTTTCCGCCCTTAGACAGGGGACGGGGTCTGGGGCCAACGTCCTGACTTTC. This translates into CASSFSALRQGTGSGANVLTF.